One sample yielded the 6 T cell receptor beta chains listed below, sequenced in a study of blood T cell repertoires in COVID-19. Assay used: immunoSEQ multiplex PCR; TCRdb lists only in-frame clones, some missing. The data show some 97,000 clones, 85% to 90% seen once. Sample: peripheral blood. These receptors came from a human donor in a cohort sampled during active COVID-19.

This chain joins TRBV10-2 and TRBJ1-1; D is possibly TRBD1 (5 bases). The CDR3 has 18 amino acids. Germline V CDR1 and CDR2: WSHSY, SAAADI. V was cut by 0 bases and J by 3 bases, with 20 bases left in between. This CDR3 is CASSESIRPAGGDTEAFF. In DNA, the CDR3 is TGCGCCAGCAGTGAGTCGATTCGGCCGGCGGGGGGGGACACTGAAGCTTTCTTT.

The chain employs TRBV5-6 and TRBJ2-2; the D gene is possibly TRBD1 (6 bases). Germline loops: CDR1 SGHDT, CDR2 YYEEEE. CDR3 size: 15 residues. V was trimmed by 2 bases and J by 1 base, leaving 9 bases between them. Here the CDR3 DNA reads TGTGCCAGCAGCTTCCGGACAGTGAACACCGGGGAGCTGTTTTTT. Translation gives CASSFRTVNTGELFF.

The rearrangement joins TRBV5-1 to TRBJ2-7, with 12 bases that match TRBD1. Germline CDR1 is SGHRS and CDR2 is YFSETQ. V trimming: 3 bases; J trimming: 2 bases; junction bases outside the gene matches: 3. The CDR3 contains 15 residues. This chain's CDR3 is CASSWGQGAAYEQYF. DNA for the CDR3: TGCGCCAGCAGCTGGGGACAGGGGGCCGCCTACGAGCAGTACTTC.

V gene TRBV3-1 (or the pseudogene TRBV3-2) combines with J gene TRBJ1-5; TRBD1 matches at 9 bases. Germline-derived CDR1 and CDR2 are LGHDT and YNNKEL (reference sequence). The CDR3 is made up of 16 amino acids. The V and J ends lost 3 bases and 2 bases, in that order; junction bases with no gene match: 5. The CDR3 nucleotides read TGTGCCAGCAGCCAGACAGGGGGTGTACGCAATCAGCCCCAGCATTTT. It yields the protein CASSQTGGVRNQPQHF.

This clone was picked up a small number of times. The V call is TRBV27, the J call TRBJ2-7, with 8 bases identical to TRBD2. The germline V gene has CDR1 MNHEY and CDR2 SMNVEV (reference sequence). This CDR3 has 14 amino acids. V lost 5 bases to trimming and J lost 3 bases; unmatched junction nucleotides: 6. The CDR3 loop reads CASSIAGPIYEQYF. DNA of the CDR3: TGTGCCAGCAGTATAGCGGGGCCGATCTACGAGCAGTACTTC.

The gene calls are TRBV5-1 and TRBJ1-1; D remains ambiguous. Germline V gives CDR1 SGHRS, CDR2 YFSETQ. Trimming left V 2 bases short and J 4 bases short, with 15 bases between. The CDR3 loop spans 15 amino acids. In DNA, the CDR3 is TGCGCCAGCAGCTTAGCGACCCGTGGCGGCACTGAAGCTTTCTTT. This gives the protein CASSLATRGGTEAFF.